The clone carrying this T cell receptor (beta chain) has a single count. The data were obtained in a study of CD8+CD57+ T cells in acquired aplastic anemia. Genomic DNA constituted the template upon which TCR beta VDJ and CDR3 profiling was performed. MiXCR was run by TCRdb on the reads, yielding one entry per CDR3 protein. The repertoire holds around 430,000 distinct CDR3 sequences, with around 32% as singletons. CD8+CD57+ cell expansion had been shown by flow cytometry in patients chosen for sequencing. Trimming removed 2 bases at V and 3 bases at J, with 8 bases between. Germline CDR1 and CDR2: WSHSY and SAAADI. The CDR3 is 14 amino acids.

The specimen sequenced was sorted CD4+, CD8+, or CD8+CD57+ T cells (not recorded which) from PBMCs. The chain couples TRBV10-2 to TRBJ2-1; D not certain. The sequence came from a human donor with aplastic anemia. CDR3 sequence: CASSEPSLYNEQFF. CDR3 sequence (DNA): TGCGCCAGCAGTGAGCCCTCCCTCTACAATGAGCAGTTCTTC.